The clone carrying this T cell receptor (beta chain) came up many times. Its antigen is unknown. TCRdb used MiXCR to reprocess the RT-PCR reads, holding one entry per CDR3 protein. The table shows hundreds of thousands of distinct CDR3 sequences, with approximately 12% occurring only once. The CDR3 runs 15 residues. CDR1 MNHEY and CDR2 SMNVEV come from the germline V gene (reference sequence). The V and J ends lost 5 bases and 0 bases respectively, with 11 bases between them. This sample was included in a study of response to subunit inactivated influenza vaccine. Study observations and caveats: After each seasonal influenza vaccination, few new T cells are recruited, the authors suggested.

The sequenced sample was PBMCs from blood, obtained on the day of vaccination. The receptor comes from a middle-aged man who received an inactivated influenza vaccine. This chain joins TRBV27 and TRBJ2-1; no clear D. CDR3 residues: CASSLYSSSYNEQFF. CDR3 nucleotides: TGTGCCAGCAGTCTCTATTCCAGCTCCTACAATGAGCAGTTCTTC.